This TCR beta chain was identified in a study of OX40 agonist ivuxolimab in advanced cancers. Some background on the complete study: Ivuxolimab was a fully human IgG2 agonistic monoclonal antibody targeting the costimulatory receptor OX40 (CD134). Of the 50 to 55 dose-escalation patients, hepatocellular carcinoma was present in some 19, melanoma in approximately 15, renal cell carcinoma in 9 and head and neck cancer in 9. Three dose-escalation patients achieved partial responses, one with hepatocellular carcinoma and two with cutaneous melanoma. In the dose-escalation cohort, more than 80% of patients were male, and the mean age was around 65 years with a range of roughly 20 to 80. The paper describes the monotherapy dose-escalation part (N of about 50 patients) of the phase I trial of ivuxolimab. Prior anti-PD-1, anti-PD-L1 or anti-CTLA-4 therapy was permitted, and checkpoint inhibitors had been received by about two fifths of dose-escalation patients. Intravenous ivuxolimab was administered to patients every 2 weeks at six dose levels: 0.01, 0.1, 0.3, 1.5, 3 and 10 mg/kg. The point of sequencing TCRbeta in the periphery was to test whether ivuxolimab changed TCR sequence diversity and drove clonal T-cell expansion. Paper-wide results and their limitations: Low levels of normalized T-cell clonal expansion were also seen in some patients who did not respond. Clonal expansion of both CD4+ and CD8+ blood T cells was observed from baseline to week 6 at doses 0.1 to 3.0 mg/kg. The antigen specificity of the peripheral T cells that underwent clonal expansion was not determined. In the 0.1-3.0 mg/kg groups, partial responders had among the lowest normalized peripheral clonal expansion, particularly in CD8+ T cells. After ivuxolimab, CD8+ T cells had more expanded clones than CD4+ T cells on average.

For sequencing of the TCRbeta CDR3 region, genomic DNA was extracted from the sorted cells. TCRbeta CDR3 regions were sequenced using the immunoSEQ Assay. TCRdb retrieved this table from immuneACCESS and kept in-frame rearrangements only. Not all clones are present; in checked studies, unresolved V genes account for under half, and no reason is known for the remainder. For this sample the table gives 81,000 or so clones, of which about 89% were detected only once. The ten most abundant clones make up roughly 8.7% of the sample. As concerns this clone: This clone's antigen is unknown. Base qualities are not at hand, and no much larger clone is one base apart.

The trial excluded patients who had a history of autoimmune disease or were on systemic immunosuppression. Peripheral blood for TCR sequencing was collected from all dose cohorts at baseline, on cycle 4 day 1, and on cycle 7 day 1. Samples were obtained from an open-label, multicenter, first-in-human phase I dose-escalation trial of ivuxolimab. The trial enrolled adults with locally advanced or metastatic head and neck squamous cell, hepatocellular, melanoma or renal cell carcinoma. Before TCR sequencing, CD4+ and CD8+ T cells were separately sorted from peripheral blood. The material was CD4+ or CD8+ T cells sorted from blood, obtained in a trial of the OX40 agonist ivuxolimab. The TCR was taken from an adult with an advanced solid tumor such as melanoma, head and neck, liver or kidney cancer.

The nucleotide sequence is TGTGCCAGCAGCTCTTATGGAACAGGGGTAGGCTACACCTTC. Translated, it gives CASSSYGTGVGYTF. The V gene is TRBV7-9 and the J gene is TRBJ1-2; TRBD1 matches 7 bases in the middle. V and J are trimmed by 4 bases and 8 bases, and the gene matches miss 10 bases of the junction. CDR3 length: 14 amino acids, cysteine to phenylalanine. Just the 42-base CDR3 DNA is kept, in frame starting at base 1. Taken from the germline V gene (reference sequence), the CDR1 and CDR2 loops are SEHNR and FQNEAQ.